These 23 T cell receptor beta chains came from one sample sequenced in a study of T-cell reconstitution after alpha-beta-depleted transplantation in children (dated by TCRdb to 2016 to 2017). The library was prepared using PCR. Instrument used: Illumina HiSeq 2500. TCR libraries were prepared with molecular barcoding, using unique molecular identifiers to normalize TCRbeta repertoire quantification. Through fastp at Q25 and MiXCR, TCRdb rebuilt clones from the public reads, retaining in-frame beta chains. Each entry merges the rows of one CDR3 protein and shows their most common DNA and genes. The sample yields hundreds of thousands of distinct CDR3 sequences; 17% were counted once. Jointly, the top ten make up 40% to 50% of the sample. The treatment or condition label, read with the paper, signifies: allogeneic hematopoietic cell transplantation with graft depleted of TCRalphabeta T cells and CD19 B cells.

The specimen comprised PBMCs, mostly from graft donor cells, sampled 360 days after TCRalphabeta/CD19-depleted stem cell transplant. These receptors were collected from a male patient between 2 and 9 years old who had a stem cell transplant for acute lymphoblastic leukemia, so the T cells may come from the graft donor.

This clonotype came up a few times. The CDR3 region has the DNA TGCAGCGTTGAAGAGGCCCCCTTGGTAGCGGGGGTACAAGAGACCCAGTACTTC. Residues: CSVEEAPLVAGVQETQYF. The chain employs TRBV29-1 and TRBJ2-5, with TRBD2 identical over 9 bases. The germline gives CDR1 SQVTM, CDR2 ANQGSEA. The CDR3 extends over 18 amino acids. V trimming: 0 bases; J trimming: 2 bases; junction bases outside the gene matches: 13.

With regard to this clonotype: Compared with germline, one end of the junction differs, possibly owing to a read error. The CDR3 bases are TGTGCCAGCAGCGTGTTGGCCGGCCAAGGGCTCTTC. This translates into CASSVLAGQGLF. The V and J genes are TRBV11-2 and TRBJ2-1; D uncertain. Germline loops: CDR1 SGHAT, CDR2 FQNNGV. The CDR3 contains 12 residues.

The CDR3 is CASSLAPVNTEAFF. In DNA form, the CDR3 reads TGTGCCAGCAGTTTAGCTCCCGTAAACACTGAAGCTTTCTTT. This sequence joins TRBV12-3 or TRBV12-4 and TRBJ1-1; D is uncertain. V was clipped by 0 bases and J by 2 bases, with 7 bases between them. This CDR3 has 14 residues.

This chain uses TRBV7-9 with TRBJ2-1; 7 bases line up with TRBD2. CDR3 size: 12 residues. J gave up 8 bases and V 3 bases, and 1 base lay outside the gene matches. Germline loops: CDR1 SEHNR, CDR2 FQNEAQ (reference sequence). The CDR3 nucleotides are TGTGCCAGCAGCTTCGGACTAGATGAGCAGTTCTTC. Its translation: CASSFGLDEQFF.

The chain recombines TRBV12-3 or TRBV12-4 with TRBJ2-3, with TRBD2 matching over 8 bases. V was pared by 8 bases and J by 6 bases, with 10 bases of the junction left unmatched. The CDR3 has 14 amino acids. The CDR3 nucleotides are TGTGCCAGCTCCTCACGGGGGGGCCGGGATACGCAGTATTTT. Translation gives CASSSRGGRDTQYF.

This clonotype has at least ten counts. In DNA form, the CDR3 reads TGCAGTGCTAGCCCCACGGTGGGCACAGATACGCAGTATTTT. It specifies CSASPTVGTDTQYF. The chain couples TRBV20-1 to TRBJ2-3; the D is unclear. The CDR3 covers 14 residues. The V end was cut by 3 bases, the J end by 1 base, with 11 bases between. Per the germline V gene, CDR1 is DFQATT and CDR2 is SNEGSKA (reference sequence).

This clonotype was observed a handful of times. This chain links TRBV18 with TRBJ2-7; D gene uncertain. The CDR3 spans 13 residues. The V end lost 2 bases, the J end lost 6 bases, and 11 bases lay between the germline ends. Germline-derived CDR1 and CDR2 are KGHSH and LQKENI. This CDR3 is CASSPGSSSEQYF. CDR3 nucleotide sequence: TGTGCCAGCTCACCAGGTTCGTCATCCGAGCAGTACTTC.

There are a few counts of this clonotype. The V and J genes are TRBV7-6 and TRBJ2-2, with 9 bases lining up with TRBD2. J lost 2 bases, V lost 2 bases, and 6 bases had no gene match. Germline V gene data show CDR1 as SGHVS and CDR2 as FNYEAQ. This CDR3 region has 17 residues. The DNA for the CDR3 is TGTGCCAGCAGCTTATTTCGGCGGGGGGGCAACACCGGGGAGCTGTTTTTT. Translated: CASSLFRRGGNTGELFF.

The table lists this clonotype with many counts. The CDR3 spells CASSLISGELFF. CDR3 in DNA: TGCGCCAGCAGCTTGATTTCCGGGGAGCTGTTTTTT. The V and J genes are TRBV5-1 and TRBJ2-2; D is ambiguous. V lost 1 base and J 6 bases, leaving 4 bases between the germline ends. Germline CDR1 SGHRS, CDR2 YFSETQ. CDR3 length: 12 residues.

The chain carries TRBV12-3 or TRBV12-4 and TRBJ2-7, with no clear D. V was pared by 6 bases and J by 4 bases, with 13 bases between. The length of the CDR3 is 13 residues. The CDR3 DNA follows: TGTGCCAGCAGCCGCGAGTTGGGTTACGAGCAGTACTTC. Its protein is CASSRELGYEQYF.

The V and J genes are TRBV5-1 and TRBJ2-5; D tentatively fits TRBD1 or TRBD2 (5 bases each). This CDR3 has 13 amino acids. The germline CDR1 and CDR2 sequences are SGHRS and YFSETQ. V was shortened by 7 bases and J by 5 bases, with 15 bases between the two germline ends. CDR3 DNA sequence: TGCGCCAGCGTCAAGAACAGGAGGGAGACCCAGTACTTC. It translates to CASVKNRRETQYF. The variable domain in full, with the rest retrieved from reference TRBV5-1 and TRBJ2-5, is KAGVTQTPRYLIKTRGQQVTLSCSPISGHRSVSWYQQTPGQGLQFLFEYFSETQRNKGNFPGRFSGRQFSNSRSEMNVSTLELGDSALYLCASVKNRRETQYFGPGTRLLVL.

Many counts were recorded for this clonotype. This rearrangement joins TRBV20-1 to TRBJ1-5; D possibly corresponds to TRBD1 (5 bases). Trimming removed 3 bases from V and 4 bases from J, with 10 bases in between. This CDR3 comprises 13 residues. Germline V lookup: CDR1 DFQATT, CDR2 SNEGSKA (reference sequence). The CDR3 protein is CSASPGPNQPQHF. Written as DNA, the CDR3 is TGCAGTGCTAGTCCGGGGCCTAATCAGCCCCAGCATTTT.

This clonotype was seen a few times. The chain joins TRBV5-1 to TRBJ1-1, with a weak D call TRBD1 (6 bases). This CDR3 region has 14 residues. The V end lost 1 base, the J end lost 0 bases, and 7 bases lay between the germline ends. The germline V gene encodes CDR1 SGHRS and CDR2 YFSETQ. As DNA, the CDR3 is TGCGCCAGCAGCTTGTCAGGGGTGAACACTGAAGCTTTCTTT. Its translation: CASSLSGVNTEAFF.

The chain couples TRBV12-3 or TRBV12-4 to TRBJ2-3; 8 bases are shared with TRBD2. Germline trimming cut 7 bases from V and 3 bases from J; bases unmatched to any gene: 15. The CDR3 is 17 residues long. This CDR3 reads CASNPLRGAGGTDTQYF. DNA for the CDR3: TGTGCCAGCAACCCGTTGCGGGGGGCCGGGGGAACAGATACGCAGTATTTT.

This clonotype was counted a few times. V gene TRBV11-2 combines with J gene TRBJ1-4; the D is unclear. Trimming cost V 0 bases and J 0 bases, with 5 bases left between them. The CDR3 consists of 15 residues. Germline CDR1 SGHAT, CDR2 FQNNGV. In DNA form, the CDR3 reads TGTGCCAGCAGCTTAGAGGGAGCAACTAATGAAAAACTGTTTTTT. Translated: CASSLEGATNEKLFF. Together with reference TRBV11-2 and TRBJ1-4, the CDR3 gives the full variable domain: EAGVAQSPRYKIIEKRQSVAFWCNPISGHATLYWYQQILGQGPKLLIQFQNNGVVDDSQLPKDRFSAERLKGVDSTLKIQPAKLEDSAVYLCASSLEGATNEKLFFGSGTQLSVL.

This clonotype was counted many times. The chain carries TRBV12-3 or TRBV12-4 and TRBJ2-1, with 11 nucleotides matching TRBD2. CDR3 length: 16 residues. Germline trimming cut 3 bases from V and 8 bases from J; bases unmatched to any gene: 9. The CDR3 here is CASSLAIAGGKDEQFF. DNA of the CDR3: TGTGCCAGCAGTTTGGCGATAGCGGGGGGGAAGGATGAGCAGTTCTTC.

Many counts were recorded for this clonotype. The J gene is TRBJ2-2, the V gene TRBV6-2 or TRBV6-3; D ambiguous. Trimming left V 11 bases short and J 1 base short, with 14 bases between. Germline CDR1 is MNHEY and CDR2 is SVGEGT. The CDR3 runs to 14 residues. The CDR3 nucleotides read TGTGCCGGCGGCCGCAGATGGAACACCGGGGAGCTGTTTTTT. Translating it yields CAGGRRWNTGELFF.

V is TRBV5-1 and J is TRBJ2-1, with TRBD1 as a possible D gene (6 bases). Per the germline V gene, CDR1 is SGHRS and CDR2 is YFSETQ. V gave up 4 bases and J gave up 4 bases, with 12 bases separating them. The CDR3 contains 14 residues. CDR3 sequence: CASSGRDKYNEQFF. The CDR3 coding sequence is TGCGCCAGCAGCGGCCGGGACAAATACAATGAGCAGTTCTTC.

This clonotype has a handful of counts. The CDR3 reads CASMATPYEQYF. In DNA, the CDR3 is TGTGCCAGCATGGCCACTCCCTACGAGCAGTACTTC. This rearrangement joins TRBV28 to TRBJ2-7; D uncertain. The CDR3 is 12 residues long. Germline values: CDR1 MDHEN, CDR2 SYDVKM. V gave up 7 bases and J gave up 2 bases, with 9 bases separating them.

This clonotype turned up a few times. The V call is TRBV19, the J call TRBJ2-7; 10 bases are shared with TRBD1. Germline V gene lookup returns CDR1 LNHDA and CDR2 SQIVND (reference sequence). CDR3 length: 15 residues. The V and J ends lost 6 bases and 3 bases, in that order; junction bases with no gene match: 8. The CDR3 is CASSSGQGEIYEQYF. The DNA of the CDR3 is TGTGCCAGTAGCAGTGGACAGGGGGAGATCTACGAGCAGTACTTC.

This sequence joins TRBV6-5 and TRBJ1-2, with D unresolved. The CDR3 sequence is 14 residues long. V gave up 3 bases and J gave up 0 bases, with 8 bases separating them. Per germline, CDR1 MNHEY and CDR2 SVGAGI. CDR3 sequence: CASSYESTNYGYTF. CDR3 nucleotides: TGTGCCAGCAGTTATGAGTCCACTAACTATGGCTACACCTTC.

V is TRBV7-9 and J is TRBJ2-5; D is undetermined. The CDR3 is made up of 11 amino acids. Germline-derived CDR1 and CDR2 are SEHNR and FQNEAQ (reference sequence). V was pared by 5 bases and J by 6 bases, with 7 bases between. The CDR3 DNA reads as TGTGCCAGCAGCCTCCGGAAGACCCAGTACTTC. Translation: CASSLRKTQYF.

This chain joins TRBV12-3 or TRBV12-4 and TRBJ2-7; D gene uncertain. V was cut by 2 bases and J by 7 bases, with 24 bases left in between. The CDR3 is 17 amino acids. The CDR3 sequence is CASSLTPGSDRPREQYF. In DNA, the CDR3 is TGTGCCAGCAGTTTAACCCCCGGATCGGACCGACCTCGGGAGCAGTACTTC.